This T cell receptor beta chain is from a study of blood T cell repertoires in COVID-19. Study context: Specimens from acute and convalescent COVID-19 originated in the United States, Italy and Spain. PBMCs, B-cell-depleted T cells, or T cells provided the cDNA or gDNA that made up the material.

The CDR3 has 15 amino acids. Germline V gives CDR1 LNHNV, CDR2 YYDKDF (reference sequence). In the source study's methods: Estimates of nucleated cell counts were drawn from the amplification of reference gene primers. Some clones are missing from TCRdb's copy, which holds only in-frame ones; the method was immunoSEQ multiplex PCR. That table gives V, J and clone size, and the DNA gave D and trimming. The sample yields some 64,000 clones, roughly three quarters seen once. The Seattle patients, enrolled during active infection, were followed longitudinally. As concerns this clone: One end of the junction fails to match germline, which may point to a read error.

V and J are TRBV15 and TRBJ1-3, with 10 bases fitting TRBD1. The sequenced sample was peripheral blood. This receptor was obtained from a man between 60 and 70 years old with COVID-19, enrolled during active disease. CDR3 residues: CATSRGRTGGTVIDF. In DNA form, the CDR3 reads TGTGCCACCAGCAGAGGCCGGACAGGGGGTACGGTAATAGATTTT.